This TCR beta chain was identified in a study of response to subunit inactivated influenza vaccine. This CDR3 comprises 16 residues. Trimming took 6 bases from V and 5 from J; bases not matched to a gene: 12. Germline-derived CDR1 and CDR2 are SGHKS and YYEKEE (reference sequence). TCRdb re-derived calls from the RT-PCR reads in MiXCR, one entry per CDR3 protein. The table lists 500,000 to 600,000 distinct CDR3 sequences, roughly 12% of them singletons. This clonotype was counted only a few times. This sample was shared with a second study, whose subject was T cells expressing NK-cell markers. That paper states: Researchers built TCR beta cDNA using 5'RACE template switching with UMIs. Among CD8+ T cells from six donors, dominant NKG2C+ clonotypes accounted for roughly 1.0-7.0%. Several donors showed these clonotypes also leading the CD3+CD56-NKG2C+ fraction.

This sequence joins TRBV5-5 and TRBJ2-2; 8 nucleotides align to TRBD1. This receptor was taken from a man aged 50-60 years who received an inactivated influenza vaccine. The starting material was PBMCs from blood, obtained on the day of vaccination. The CDR3 DNA is TGTGCCAGCAACCGAAATACAGGGGGTTGGACCGGGGAGCTGTTTTTT. This translates into CASNRNTGGWTGELFF.